The 26 T cell receptor beta chains below come from one sample, sequenced in a study of blood T cell repertoires in COVID-19. Profiled with immunoSEQ multiplex PCR; TCRdb holds only in-frame clones, not every one. Of tens of thousands of clones listed, around four fifths were seen once; the top ten hold about 5.2%. The specimen sequenced was peripheral blood. These receptors came from a human donor in a cohort sampled during active COVID-19.

The CDR3 protein is CASRPRGTDTQYF. As DNA, the CDR3 is TGTGCCAGCAGACCCCGGGGCACAGATACGCAGTATTTT. The genes are TRBV6-6 and TRBJ2-3; D is unresolved. The germline CDR1 and CDR2 sequences are MNHNY and SVGAGI (reference sequence). This CDR3 is built from 13 residues. Trimming stripped 6 bases from V and 1 base from J, with 8 bases between.

The chain carries TRBV10-1 and TRBJ2-1; 13 positions agree with TRBD2. V shed 6 bases and J 9 bases; nucleotides not matched to a gene: 5. Germline CDR1 reads WNHNN; CDR2 reads SYGVQD (reference sequence). This CDR3 region has 14 residues. In nucleotides, the CDR3 is TGCGCCAGCAGCGGACTAGCGGGGGTTGGTGAGCAGTTCTTC. Translated: CASSGLAGVGEQFF.

The chain recombines TRBV19 with TRBJ1-4; D gene ambiguous. Trimming removed 5 bases from V and 4 bases from J, with 14 bases in between. Germline V gene lookup returns CDR1 LNHDA and CDR2 SQIVND (reference sequence). This CDR3 is 15 amino acids long. The CDR3 sequence: CASSPARGFNEKLFF. DNA for the CDR3: TGTGCCAGTAGTCCCGCGCGCGGGTTTAATGAAAAACTGTTTTTT.

The V call is TRBV14, the J call TRBJ2-2, with D perhaps matching TRBD1 (6 bases). CDR1 SGHDN and CDR2 FVKESK come from the germline V gene. The CDR3 contains 15 residues. Trimming pared 4 bases from V and 3 bases from J, leaving 12 bases between. CDR3 region: CASSPYRAYTGELFF. For the CDR3, the DNA is TGTGCCAGCAGCCCTTACAGGGCCTACACCGGGGAGCTGTTTTTT.

This sequence joins TRBV18 and TRBJ2-3; 10 bases line up with TRBD1. V lost 1 base to trimming and J lost 6 bases; unmatched junction nucleotides: 7. Germline lookup yields CDR1 KGHSH and CDR2 LQKENI. The CDR3 runs 16 residues. CDR3 sequence (DNA): TGTGCCAGCTCACCACTCGGCGGGACAGGGGACGATACGCAGTATTTT. As protein: CASSPLGGTGDDTQYF. Full variable domain (remainder filled in from reference TRBV18 and TRBJ2-3): NAGVMQNPRHLVRRRGQEARLRCSPMKGHSHVYWYRQLPEEGLKFMVYLQKENIIDESGMPKERFSAEFPKEGPSILRIQQVVRGDSAAYFCASSPLGGTGDDTQYFGPGTRLTVL.

Only one count was recorded for this clone. The J gene is TRBJ2-1, the V gene TRBV2; 13 nucleotides match TRBD2. Germline CDR1 reads SNHLY; CDR2 reads FYNNEI. Unmatched junction bases numbered 15, after V lost 8 bases and J lost 8 bases. There are 17 residues in the CDR3. DNA for the CDR3: TGTGCCAGCCGGCTGAGGGTGGGGACTAGCGGGGCGGATGAGCAGTTCTTC. Protein: CASRLRVGTSGADEQFF.

The chain uses TRBV5-6 and TRBJ1-2; D remains ambiguous. Trimming removed 4 bases from V and 0 bases from J, with 10 bases in between. Germline values: CDR1 SGHDT, CDR2 YYEEEE. The CDR3 totals 14 residues. The CDR3 protein is CASSPGVANYGYTF. The CDR3 DNA reads as TGTGCCAGCAGCCCCGGGGTTGCTAACTATGGCTACACCTTC.

This chain connects TRBV12-2 to TRBJ2-1; TRBD2 is the table's D call and was not checked against the DNA. TRBV12-2 is a recognized pseudogene. The CDR3 sequence is 14 residues long. CDR3 protein: CASRLVLRRNEQFF. The CDR3 DNA follows: TGTGCAAGTCGCTTAGTATTACGCCGGAATGAGCAGTTCTTC.

The V and J genes are TRBV5-1 and TRBJ2-2; possible D gene TRBD1, 5 bases. The CDR3 is made up of 13 amino acids. Germline V lookup: CDR1 SGHRS, CDR2 YFSETQ. The V and J ends lost 0 bases and 6 bases respectively, with 6 bases between them. The CDR3 region has the DNA TGCGCCAGCAGCTTGGCAGGGCCCGGGGAGCTGTTTTTT. The encoded protein is CASSLAGPGELFF.

The rearrangement links TRBV20-1 to TRBJ2-1; 10 nucleotides match TRBD2. Germline loops: CDR1 DFQATT, CDR2 SNEGSKA (reference sequence). The length of the CDR3 is 14 residues. Trimming cost V 3 bases and J 6 bases; bases outside gene matches: 5. CDR3 sequence (DNA): TGCAGTGCTAGTAGAGCGGGGGGGAGCAATGAGCAGTTCTTC. Protein: CSASRAGGSNEQFF.

This clone came up once. This chain connects TRBV19 to TRBJ1-3, with no clear D. The germline gives CDR1 LNHDA, CDR2 SQIVND (reference sequence). The ends were cut back, 7 bases at V and 0 bases at J, with 13 bases in the middle. This CDR3 is 15 amino acids long. This chain's CDR3 is CASKGPRSSGNTIYF. CDR3 DNA: TGTGCCAGTAAAGGTCCCCGGAGCTCTGGAAACACCATATATTTT.

The chain carries TRBV6-1 and TRBJ1-6; 7 bases match TRBD1. In germline, CDR1 is MNHNS, CDR2 SASEGT. There are 16 residues in the CDR3. With V trimmed by 3 bases and J by 7 bases, 9 bases remained unmatched. The CDR3 nucleotides are TGTGCCAGCAGTGACATTACGACAGGGTGGAATTCACCCCTCCACTTT. It encodes CASSDITTGWNSPLHF.

Notes on this clone: A junction end diverges from the germline sequence, so it may reflect a read error. The gene calls are TRBV19 and TRBJ1-2; TRBD1 is a possible D gene (5 bases). This CDR3 has 16 amino acids. Germline V gene sequence: CDR1 LNHDA, CDR2 SQIVND (reference sequence). The CDR3 DNA reads as TGTGCCAGCAGTAGTACCGCAGGGCGGAACATCTATGGCTACACCTTC. It is translated as CASSSTAGRNIYGYTF.

This sequence joins TRBV5-1 and TRBJ2-5; 11 nucleotides align to TRBD1. Germline V gene sequence: CDR1 SGHRS, CDR2 YFSETQ. This CDR3 is built from 16 residues. Trimming at V came to 0 bases and at J to 5 bases, leaving 6 bases not matched to a gene. The CDR3 nucleotides read TGCGCCAGCAGCTTGGAGGGGACAGGGGGTAGGGAGACCCAGTACTTC. Translated, it gives CASSLEGTGGRETQYF.

The V call is TRBV2, the J call TRBJ2-5; 10 bases match TRBD2. The germline V gene encodes CDR1 SNHLY and CDR2 FYNNEI. With 4 bases clipped from V and 2 bases from J, the junction kept 7 bases outside the gene matches. The CDR3 is 16 amino acids. In DNA, the CDR3 is TGTGCCAGCAGTGGGACGGGACTAGCGAGACAAGAGACCCAGTACTTC. It yields the protein CASSGTGLARQETQYF.

This sequence joins TRBV30 and TRBJ1-1; the D is unclear. The CDR3 loop spans 13 amino acids. Germline V gene sequence: CDR1 GTSNPN, CDR2 SVGIG (reference sequence). V was cut by 2 bases and J by 0 bases, with 7 bases left in between. CDR3 nucleotide sequence: TGTGCCTGGAGTTTCAACATGAACACTGAAGCTTTCTTT. This encodes CAWSFNMNTEAFF.

This clone showed up just a few times. The rearrangement links TRBV2 to TRBJ2-1; the match to TRBD1 covers 7 bases. V lost 10 bases and J lost 6; bases outside the gene matches: 9. CDR1 SNHLY and CDR2 FYNNEI come from the germline V gene. There are 13 residues in the CDR3. CDR3 DNA sequence: TGTGCCACCGCACGGGACAGTTTCAATGAGCAGTTCTTC. It translates to CATARDSFNEQFF.

The gene calls are TRBV24-1 and TRBJ2-3; D unclear. Germline lookup yields CDR1 KGHDR and CDR2 SFDVKD. This CDR3 is 13 amino acids long. V was cut by 2 bases and J by 1 base, with 3 bases left in between. The CDR3 DNA reads TGTGCCACCAGTGATTCCGGCACAGATACGCAGTATTTT. It yields the protein CATSDSGTDTQYF.

Only a few counts were recorded for this clone. The chain couples TRBV12-3 or TRBV12-4 to TRBJ2-1; 7 bases are shared with TRBD1. CDR3 length: 11 residues. Trimming cost V 5 bases and J 15 bases; bases outside gene matches: 7. Here the CDR3 DNA reads TGTGCCAGCAGTCCGGGACAGAGGCCGTTCTTC. Amino acids: CASSPGQRPFF.

The chain employs TRBV4-2 and TRBJ1-3; D call uncertain. Trimming took 0 bases from V and 1 from J, leaving 10 bases between them. In germline, CDR1 is LGHNA, CDR2 YNFKEQ. This CDR3 region has 16 residues. The CDR3 loop reads CASSQDGVSSGNTIYF. CDR3 bases: TGTGCCAGCAGCCAAGACGGGGTCAGTTCTGGAAACACCATATATTTT.

This chain joins TRBV30 and TRBJ1-6, with a tentative D call TRBD1 (6 bases). Germline V gene data show CDR1 as GTSNPN and CDR2 as SVGIG (reference sequence). The CDR3 is made up of 17 amino acids. The V gene lost 0 bases and the J gene lost 7 bases, with 19 bases spanning the gap. The DNA for the CDR3 is TGTGCCTGGAGTGTACTAATCCTAAGAACAGGGAATTCACCCCTCCACTTT. Encoded protein: CAWSVLILRTGNSPLHF.

This chain uses TRBV6-6 with TRBJ1-5; no clear D gene. Trimming removed 8 bases from V and 4 bases from J, with 9 bases in between. The CDR3 extends over 12 amino acids. Germline lookup yields CDR1 MNHNY and CDR2 SVGAGI (reference sequence). CDR3 residues: CASSGGNQPQHF. CDR3 coding DNA: TGTGCCAGCTCTGGAGGGAATCAGCCCCAGCATTTT.

The table lists this clone with a count of one. CDR3 DNA: TGTGCCAGCAGTTATTCCGGGGCTGGGGCCAACGTCCTGACTTTC. Translating gives CASSYSGAGANVLTF. J is TRBJ2-6 and V is TRBV6-5; TRBD2 might be the D (5 bases). The germline V gene encodes CDR1 MNHEY and CDR2 SVGAGI. V was cut by 3 bases and J by 2 bases, with 8 bases left in between. The CDR3 is 15 residues long.

J is TRBJ2-1 and V is TRBV6-4; 15 bases map to TRBD2. The CDR3 extends over 15 amino acids. With V trimmed by 4 bases and J by 8 bases, 3 bases remained unmatched. The germline V gene has CDR1 MRHNA and CDR2 SNTAGT. In nucleotides, the CDR3 is TGTGCCAGCAGTGGGACTAGCGGGGGGGCGCATGAGCAGTTCTTC. It translates to CASSGTSGGAHEQFF.

This clone is judged medium-sized. The chain joins TRBV7-9 to TRBJ1-2, with D tentatively TRBD1 (5 bases). Germline lookup yields CDR1 SEHNR and CDR2 FQNEAQ (reference sequence). V shed 0 bases and J shed 8 bases, with 10 bases lying between them. The CDR3 loop spans 13 amino acids. The CDR3 sequence: CASSLAGARGYTF. The CDR3 nucleotides are TGTGCCAGCAGCTTAGCAGGGGCAAGGGGCTACACCTTC.

The chain links TRBV7-9 to TRBJ2-3; TRBD1 might be the D (5 bases). Germline-derived CDR1 and CDR2 are SEHNR and FQNEAQ (reference sequence). This CDR3 spans 14 amino acids. V lost 3 bases and J 5 bases, leaving 12 bases between the germline ends. The CDR3 reads CASSLGRVRDTQYF. CDR3 DNA sequence: TGTGCCAGCAGCTTGGGGCGTGTTAGAGATACGCAGTATTTT.